The 2 T cell receptor beta chains reported below all come from one sample, sequenced in a study of cytomegalovirus exposure and HLA in healthy donors (dated by TCRdb to 2016 to 2017). The method was the immunoSEQ multiplex PCR assay. For the multiplex PCR, a mixture combining 60 forward primers for TCR Vbeta segments and 13 reverse primers for TCR Jbeta segments was used. TCRdb stores this immuneACCESS table with in-frame sequences only. Part of the clones is absent; in the studies checked, under half of the shortfall reflects unresolved V genes, and no reason is known for the rest. The data table for this sample lists 150,000 to 200,000 clones. The leading ten clones occupy almost 6.5% of the sample. The material sequenced was PBMCs. These receptors were taken from a young man in good health and CMV-seronegative.

This rearrangement joins TRBV19 to TRBJ1-6; 7 nucleotides align to TRBD1. The CDR3 runs to 15 residues. J gave up 6 bases and V 3 bases, and 5 bases lay outside the gene matches. Germline V gene sequence: CDR1 LNHDA, CDR2 SQIVND (reference sequence). The CDR3 loop reads CASSIRTGANSPLHF. The CDR3 DNA is TGTGCCAGTAGTATCCGGACAGGTGCTAATTCACCCCTCCACTTT.

The chain carries TRBV10-1 and TRBJ1-1; possible D gene TRBD1, 6 bases. Germline values: CDR1 WNHNN, CDR2 SYGVQD (reference sequence). The CDR3 is made up of 14 amino acids. Trimming cost V 0 bases and J 5 bases, with 10 bases left between them. The CDR3 region has the DNA TGCGCCAGCAGTGAGTCCGGGGGGCGAACTGAAGCTTTCTTT. It yields the protein CASSESGGRTEAFF.